Sequencing of this T cell receptor beta chain was carried out in a study of sequential checkpoint blockade in melanoma. Study-level information: After both sequences, patients received maintenance nivolumab.

Generated by immunoSEQ multiplex PCR, the TCRdb table keeps only in-frame clones and is missing some. The table records about 20,000 clones, approximately 70% of them present only once. Treatment described: randomized to nivolumab then ipilimumab (arm A) or the reverse (arm B). From thawed PBMCs, live CD3+CD8+ cells negative for CD19 and CD56 were sorted. V shed 2 bases and J shed 0 bases, with 7 bases lying between them. Germline lookup yields CDR1 LNHDA and CDR2 SQIVND (reference sequence). The CDR3 is 14 residues long. This clonotype was sampled from a human donor with melanoma. The specimen was CD8+ T cells sorted from blood (inferred from file names), collected from a patient given nivolumab and ipilimumab in sequence. This chain joins TRBV19 and TRBJ1-1, with D hard to call. CDR3 residues: CASSITPLNTEAFF. The CDR3 nucleotides read TGTGCCAGTAGTATAACACCCTTGAACACTGAAGCTTTCTTT.